Listed below are T cell receptor beta chains from one sample, sequenced in a study of T cell responses to AZD1222 COVID-19 vaccine. Assay: immunoSEQ multiplex PCR; the TCRdb copy retains only in-frame clones and omits some. This table has 90,000 to 120,000 clones, approximately 90% appearing once. The source was peripheral blood, collected 28 days after the second AZD1222 dose. These receptors were collected from an adult who received the AZD1222 COVID-19 vaccine. Each CDR3 is given without its conserved first and last residue.

J: TRBJ2-6; V: TRBV6-5; CDR3: ASSGRISGANVLT
J: TRBJ1-6; V: TRBV15; CDR3: ATSRVWRDNSPLH
J: TRBJ2-1; V: TRBV9; CDR3: ASSGGLARVSEQF
J: TRBJ1-2; V: TRBV7-2; CDR3: ASSTRRVQDNYGYT
J: TRBJ1-5; V: TRBV19; CDR3: ATTETGWQPQH
J: TRBJ1-1; V: TRBV6-1; CDR3: ASSEWRMNTEAF
J: TRBJ1-1; V: TRBV5-4; CDR3: ASSPERVGGTEAF
J: TRBJ1-4; V: TRBV5-6; CDR3: ASSLDRVQEKLF
J: TRBJ1-5; V: TRBV18; CDR3: ASSTSGGFSNQPQH
J: TRBJ1-5; V: TRBV5-1; CDR3: ASSPGTERTQPQH
J: TRBJ1-2; V: TRBV6-1; CDR3: ASSEAVTLGGYT
J: TRBJ2-5; V: TRBV5-4; CDR3: ASSLAQQEETQY
J: TRBJ1-2; V: TRBV18; CDR3: ASSTRRDRGNYGYT
J: TRBJ2-2; V: TRBV5-1; CDR3: ASSLNWGANTGELF
J: TRBJ1-2; V: TRBV29-1; CDR3: SAGGLDYGYT
J: TRBJ1-4; V: TRBV19; CDR3: ASSIGEANEKLF
J: TRBJ2-2; V: TRBV10-2; CDR3: ASMVWAGANTGELF
J: TRBJ1-2; V: TRBV5-8; CDR3: ASSLGGGDT
J: TRBJ1-1; V: TRBV5-4; CDR3: ASSLRTSPIGTEAF
J: TRBJ1-4; V: TRBV28; CDR3: ASSPRTILNEKLF
J: TRBJ2-3; V: TRBV7-8; CDR3: ASSRVSNTDTQY
J: TRBJ1-4; V: TRBV29-1; CDR3: SVGTAGFREKLF
J: TRBJ1-5; V: TRBV7-8; CDR3: ASSRTDSNQPQH
J: TRBJ1-4; V: TRBV3-1/TRBV3-2; CDR3: ASSPERGKGNEKLF
J: TRBJ2-5; V: TRBV6-5; CDR3: ASSYQGGETQY
J: TRBJ2-7; V: TRBV25-1; CDR3: ASSDARLLSYEQY
J: TRBJ2-3; V: TRBV6-5; CDR3: ASSQQSASTDTQY
J: TRBJ2-7; V: TRBV6-4; CDR3: ASSDSVRKDEQY
J: TRBJ2-7; V: TRBV30; CDR3: AWSVTTYEQY
J: TRBJ1-2; V: TRBV6-4; CDR3: ASSREGNSGYT
J: TRBJ2-7; V: TRBV1; CDR3: TSSLYYRAVCYEQY
J: TRBJ1-1; V: TRBV30; CDR3: AWTPRGRNTEAF
J: TRBJ1-2; V: TRBV25-1; CDR3: ASSANRGYGYT
J: TRBJ1-1; V: TRBV5-4; CDR3: ASSLATQGSEAF
J: TRBJ1-2; V: TRBV12-3/TRBV12-4; CDR3: ASSLSLYGYT
J: TRBJ2-1; V: TRBV7-9; CDR3: ASSSPTGAYNEQF
J: TRBJ1-5; V: TRBV19; CDR3: ASSPPGQPQH
J: TRBJ1-4; V: TRBV11-2; CDR3: ASSLGGAANEKLF
J: TRBJ1-1; V: TRBV9; CDR3: ASSVSGSMNTEAF
J: TRBJ1-1; V: TRBV15; CDR3: ATSRDPAGTEAF
J: TRBJ2-3; V: TRBV6-5; CDR3: ASTEGDRRDTQY
J: TRBJ2-5; V: TRBV18; CDR3: ASSPGQNGETQY
J: TRBJ1-1; V: TRBV7-2; CDR3: ASSLDTGSTEAF
J: TRBJ1-2; V: TRBV5-6; CDR3: ASKNYRGGSVYGYT